The TCR beta chain under discussion was sequenced for a study of metastatic and nonmetastatic thyroid tumors (dated by TCRdb to about 2020). General notes on the study: For patients with malignant and with benign thyroid disease, the researchers compared repertoires between peripheral blood samples and tumor or nodule tissue samples. Findings and caveats that apply to the study as a whole: In both blood and tumor samples, TCR beta diversity was reported to be significantly higher in malignant tumors than in benign nodules.

Before undergoing thyroid surgery, none of the patients had been given any kind of treatment. Using T-cell receptor beta sequencing, the study looked back at clinical samples from patients collected from the early 2010s to the late 2010s. As for this clone: Its antigen is unknown. Base-call qualities are not available, and no considerably larger clone is one nucleotide away.

Libraries came from PCR. Sequencer: Illumina HiSeq 4000. The TCR beta-chain CDR3 region of each patient was profiled by high-throughput sequencing. Concerning the study's data processing: The researchers built a classifier to tell apart papillary thyroid cancer patients with distant metastasis, based on CDR3 differences among clinicopathological groups. The Shannon index was used to assess repertoire diversity, and the Morisita-Horn index was used to assess tumor-blood repertoire similarity. TCRdb cleaned the public reads at Q25 with fastp, built clones with MiXCR and kept in-frame beta chains. TCRdb's processing, not the authors' own work, is the source of the V and J calls. The sample table lists fewer than 20,000 clones, roughly 25% of them with a count of one. Jointly, the top ten make up 9% to 15% of the sample. CDR1 and CDR2, per the germline V gene, are SGHRS and YFSETQ. V loses 4 bases of germline sequence and J loses 7 bases, and the interval between the two ends is 15 bases. Spanning cysteine to phenylalanine, the CDR3 consists of 15 amino acids. The CDR3 DNA has 45 bases and is translated from base 1.

The clonotype originates from a female donor with papillary thyroid cancer or a benign thyroid nodule (not recorded which). Some clones in this sample may be carry-over from other donors' samples. The sequencing input was tumor tissue. This chain joins TRBV5-1 to TRBJ1-6, with an unclear D gene assignment. The CDR3 reads as follows: CASSVSVSMNSPLHF. In nucleotides, the sequence is TGCGCCAGCAGCGTTAGTGTATCGATGAATTCACCCCTCCACTTT.